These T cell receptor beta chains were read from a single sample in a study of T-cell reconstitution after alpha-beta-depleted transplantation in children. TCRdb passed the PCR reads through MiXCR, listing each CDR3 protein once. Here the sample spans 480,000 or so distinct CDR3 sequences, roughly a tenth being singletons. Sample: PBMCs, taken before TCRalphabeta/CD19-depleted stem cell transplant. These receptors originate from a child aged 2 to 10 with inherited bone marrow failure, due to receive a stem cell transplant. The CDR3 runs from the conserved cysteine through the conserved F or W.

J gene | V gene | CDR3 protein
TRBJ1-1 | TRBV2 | CASIIRSGDTEAFF
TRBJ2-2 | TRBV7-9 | CASSLSLYTGELFF
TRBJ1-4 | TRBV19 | CASSMRTGRNEKLFF
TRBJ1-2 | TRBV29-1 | CSVSGTVYGYTF
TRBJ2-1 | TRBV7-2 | CASLLGPTYNEQFF
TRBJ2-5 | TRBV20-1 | CSARVVATGETQYF
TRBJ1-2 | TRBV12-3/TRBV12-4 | CASSRGSLGQVYGYTF
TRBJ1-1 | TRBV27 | CASSLLPTGPSREAFF
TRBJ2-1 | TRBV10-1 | CASSESWGREQFF
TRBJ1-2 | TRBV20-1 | CSAQTDSYGYTF
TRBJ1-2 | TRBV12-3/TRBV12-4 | CASSFRGYGYTF
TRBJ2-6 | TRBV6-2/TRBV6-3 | CASSRTGWGANVLTF